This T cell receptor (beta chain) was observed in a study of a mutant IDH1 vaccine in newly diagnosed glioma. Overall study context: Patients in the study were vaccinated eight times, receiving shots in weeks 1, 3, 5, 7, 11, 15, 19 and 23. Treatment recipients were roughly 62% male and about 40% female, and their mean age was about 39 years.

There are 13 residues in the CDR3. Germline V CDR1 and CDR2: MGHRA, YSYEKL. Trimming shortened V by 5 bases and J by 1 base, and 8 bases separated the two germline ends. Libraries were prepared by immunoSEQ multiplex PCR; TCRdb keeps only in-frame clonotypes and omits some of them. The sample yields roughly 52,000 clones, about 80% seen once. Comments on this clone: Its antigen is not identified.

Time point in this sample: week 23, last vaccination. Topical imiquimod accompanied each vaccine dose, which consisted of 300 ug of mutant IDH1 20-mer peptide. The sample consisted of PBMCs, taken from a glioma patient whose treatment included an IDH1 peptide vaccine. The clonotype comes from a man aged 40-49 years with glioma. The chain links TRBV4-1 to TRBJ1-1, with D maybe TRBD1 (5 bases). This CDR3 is CASSATENTEAFF. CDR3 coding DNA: TGCGCCAGCAGCGCGACAGAGAACACTGAAGCTTTCTTT.